The clone carrying this T cell receptor beta chain was seen only a few times. V shed 1 base and J 8 bases; nucleotides not matched to a gene: 4. Germline V gene lookup returns CDR1 SGHDN and CDR2 FVKESK. This CDR3 has 15 residues. This specimen belongs to a study of human T cells and chemical hapten exposure. Study at large: During the approximately 25-week study period, patients had diphenylcyclopropenone applied to the scalp every week. TCR yields per sample varied, mainly owing to small pooled library volume differences.

As handled by the study authors: Per-sample TCR counts ranged from 23,224 to 690,600, median 95,638. MiXCR, run by TCRdb on the RACE reads, gives a single entry per CDR3 protein. The V and J calls come from TCRdb's annotation, not from the publication. Found here are 82,000 or so distinct CDR3 sequences, 10% to 15% of them singletons; the top ten hold 4.5% to 6%. Regarding time point: patch test 3, about 24 weeks after DPC sensitization. Described treatment: therapeutic diphenylcyclopropenone sensitization with weekly scalp DPC. The gene calls are TRBV14 and TRBJ2-1; 11 bases are a match to TRBD2. This clonotype originated in a woman in her forties or fifties with alopecia areata. Some clones in this sample may be carry-over from other donors' samples. The sequences come from whole blood, collected in connection with sensitization to the hapten diphenylcyclopropenone (DPC). Written as DNA, the CDR3 is TGTGCCAGCAGCCAAGTCCCGGGACTAGCGGATGAGCAGTTCTTC. Translation gives CASSQVPGLADEQFF. The whole variable domain, filled in from reference TRBV14 and TRBJ2-1, reads EAGVTQFPSHSVIEKGQTVTLRCDPISGHDNLYWYRRVMGKEIKFLLHFVKESKQDESGMPNNRFLAERTGGTYSTLKVQPAELEDSGVYFCASSQVPGLADEQFFGPGTRLTVL.